This T cell receptor (beta chain) appears in the sequencing data of a study of human T cells and chemical hapten exposure. Whole-study context: In the approximately 24-week study, patients were dosed weekly with diphenylcyclopropenone on the scalp throughout.

The study's library attached unique molecular identifiers to single cDNA molecules. Authors' data handling: Individual samples carried between 23,224 and 690,600 TCRs, with some 100,000 as the median. MiXCR was run by TCRdb on the RACE reads, yielding one entry per CDR3 protein. V and J calls and clone size were set by TCRdb, not the authors. The sample yields approximately 77,000 distinct CDR3 sequences, approximately 14% seen once. Time point reported: pre-sensitization, week 0. Stated treatment: therapeutic diphenylcyclopropenone sensitization with weekly scalp DPC. Someone pulled total RNA out of unfractionated whole blood. Germline V lookup: CDR1 MDHEN, CDR2 SYDVKM. CDR3 length: 19 residues. V gave up 8 bases and J gave up 3 bases, with 32 bases separating them. The sample holds a few counts of this clonotype.

Material: whole blood, obtained in connection with sensitization to the hapten diphenylcyclopropenone (DPC). The sequence was obtained from a woman aged 45 to 65 with alopecia areata. Some clones in this sample may be carry-over from other donors' samples. The genes are TRBV28 and TRBJ2-7, with D perhaps assigned TRBD1 or TRBD2 (7 bases each). The DNA of the CDR3 is TGTGCCAGCTCAACTCGCGGGACAGTAAGCGGGACAGCTTACTACGAGCAGTACTTC. It is translated as CASSTRGTVSGTAYYEQYF.